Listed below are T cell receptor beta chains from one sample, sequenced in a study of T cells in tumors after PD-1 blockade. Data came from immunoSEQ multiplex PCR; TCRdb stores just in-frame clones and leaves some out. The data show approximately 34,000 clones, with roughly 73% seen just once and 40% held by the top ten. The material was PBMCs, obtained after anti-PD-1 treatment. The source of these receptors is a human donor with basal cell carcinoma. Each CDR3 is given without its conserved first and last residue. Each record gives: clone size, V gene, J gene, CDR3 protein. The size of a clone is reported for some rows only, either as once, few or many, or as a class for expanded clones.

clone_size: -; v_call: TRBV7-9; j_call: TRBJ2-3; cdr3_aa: ASSLQGSTDTQY
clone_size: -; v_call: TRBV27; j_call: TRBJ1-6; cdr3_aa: ASSLAGVLSPLH
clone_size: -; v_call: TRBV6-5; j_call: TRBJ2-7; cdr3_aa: ASRLEGLSYEQY
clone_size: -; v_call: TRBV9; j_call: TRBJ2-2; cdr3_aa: ASSVGGSGKAGELF
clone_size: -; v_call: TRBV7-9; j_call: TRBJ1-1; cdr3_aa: ASSHTVSWATEAF
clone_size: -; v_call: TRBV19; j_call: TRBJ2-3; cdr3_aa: ASSGGRAIDTQY
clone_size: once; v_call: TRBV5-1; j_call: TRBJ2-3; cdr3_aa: ASSLAVAGDTDTQY
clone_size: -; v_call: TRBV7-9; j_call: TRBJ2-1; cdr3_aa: ASSLAGGEQF
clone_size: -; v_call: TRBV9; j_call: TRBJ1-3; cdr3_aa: ASSVGGGQLDSGNTIY
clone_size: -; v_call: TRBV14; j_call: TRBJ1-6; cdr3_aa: ASSQDFSFSPLH
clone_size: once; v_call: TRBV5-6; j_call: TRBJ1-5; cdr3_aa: ASSSTGEASNQPQH
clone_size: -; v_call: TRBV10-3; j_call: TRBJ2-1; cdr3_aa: AISESTRGDWYNEQF
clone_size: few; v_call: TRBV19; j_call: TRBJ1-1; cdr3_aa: ASSMVEGNSEAF
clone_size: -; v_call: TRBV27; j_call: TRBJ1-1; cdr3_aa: ASSMRGTSATEAF
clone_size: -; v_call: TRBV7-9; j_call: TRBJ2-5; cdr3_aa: ASSFGLAGLQETQY
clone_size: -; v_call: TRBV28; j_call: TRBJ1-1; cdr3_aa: ASSRGQRANTEAF
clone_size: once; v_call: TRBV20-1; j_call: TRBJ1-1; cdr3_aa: SARLGAF
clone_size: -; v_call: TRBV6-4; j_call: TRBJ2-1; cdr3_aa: ASSVSGGGSYNEQF
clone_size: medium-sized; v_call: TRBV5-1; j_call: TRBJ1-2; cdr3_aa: ASARREIRDGYT
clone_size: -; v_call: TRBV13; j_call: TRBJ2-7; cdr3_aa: ASSPQGGPILGQY
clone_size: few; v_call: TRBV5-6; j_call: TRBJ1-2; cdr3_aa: ASSFQGSYGYT
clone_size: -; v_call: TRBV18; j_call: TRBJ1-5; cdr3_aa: ASSPSHGGKEPQH
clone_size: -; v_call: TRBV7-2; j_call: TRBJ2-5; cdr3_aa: ASSFSFTSGEEQETQY
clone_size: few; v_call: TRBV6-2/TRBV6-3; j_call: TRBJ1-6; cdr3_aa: ASSFLGPSSPLH
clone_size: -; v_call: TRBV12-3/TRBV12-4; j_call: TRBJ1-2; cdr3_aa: ASSPDRGRGYT
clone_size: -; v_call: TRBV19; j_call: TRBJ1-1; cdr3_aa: ASSIAGTEAF
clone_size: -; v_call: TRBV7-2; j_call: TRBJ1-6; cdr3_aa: ASRWDIGSPLH
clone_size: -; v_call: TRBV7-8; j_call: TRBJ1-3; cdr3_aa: ASSPSGLRGNTIY
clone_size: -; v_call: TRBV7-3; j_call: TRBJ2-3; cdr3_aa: ASSPTPGTRTDTQY
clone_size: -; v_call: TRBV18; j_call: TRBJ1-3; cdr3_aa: ASSPRTATSGNTIY
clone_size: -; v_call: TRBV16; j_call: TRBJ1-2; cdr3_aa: ASSQAGSSGLGGYGYT
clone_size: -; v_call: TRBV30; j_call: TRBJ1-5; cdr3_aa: AWSEGQGAWQPQH
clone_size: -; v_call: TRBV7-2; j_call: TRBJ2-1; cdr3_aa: ASTGGGGVHNEQF
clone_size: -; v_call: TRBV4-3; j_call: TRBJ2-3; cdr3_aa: ASSPIGVSKLSTDTQY
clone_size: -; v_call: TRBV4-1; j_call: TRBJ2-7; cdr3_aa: ASSQGTTEVDEQY
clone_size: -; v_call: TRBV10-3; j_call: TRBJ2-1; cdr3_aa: AISESVAGDEQF
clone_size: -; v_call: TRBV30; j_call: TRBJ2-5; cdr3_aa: AWRRTPTQETQY
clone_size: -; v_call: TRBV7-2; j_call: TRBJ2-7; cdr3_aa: ASSLRGQGPWEQY
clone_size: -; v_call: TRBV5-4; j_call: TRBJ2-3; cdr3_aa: ASRAGTRTDTQY
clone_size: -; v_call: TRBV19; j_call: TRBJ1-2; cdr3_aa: ASGTPIYGYT
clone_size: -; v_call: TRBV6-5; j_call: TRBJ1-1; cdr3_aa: ASDRGESTEAF
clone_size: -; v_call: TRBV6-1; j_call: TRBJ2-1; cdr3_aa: ASSEGLGTGRLGEQF
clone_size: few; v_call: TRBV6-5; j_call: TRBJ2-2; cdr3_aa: ASRDWTVNTGELF
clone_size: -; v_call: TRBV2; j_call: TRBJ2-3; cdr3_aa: ASAEGRRGSTDTQY